The 31 T cell receptor beta chains listed next were all sequenced from one sample in a study of cytomegalovirus exposure and HLA in healthy donors. Profiling relied on immunoSEQ multiplex PCR, and the TCRdb table lists in-frame clones only, not all of them. The table shows some 180,000 clones, with approximately 89% occurring only once. The sequenced sample consisted of PBMCs. All receptors come from a man younger than 45 in good health and CMV-seropositive.

This chain uses TRBV11-2 with TRBJ1-1; D uncertain. The CDR3 is made up of 13 amino acids. Germline V gene data show CDR1 as SGHAT and CDR2 as FQNNGV. The V gene lost 6 bases and the J gene lost 4 bases, with 12 bases spanning the gap. DNA of the CDR3: TGTGCCAGCAGTTCCCCTATTGGCACTGAAGCTTTCTTT. Translating gives CASSSPIGTEAFF. Together with reference TRBV11-2 and TRBJ1-1, the CDR3 gives the full variable domain: EAGVAQSPRYKIIEKRQSVAFWCNPISGHATLYWYQQILGQGPKLLIQFQNNGVVDDSQLPKDRFSAERLKGVDSTLKIQPAKLEDSAVYLCASSSPIGTEAFFGQGTRLTVV.

This clone was seen only a few times. The rearrangement joins TRBV29-1 to TRBJ2-7; 7 nucleotides agree with TRBD2. The CDR3 sequence is 14 residues long. V dropped 2 bases and J dropped 4; count of bases not matched to a gene: 8. Per the germline V gene, CDR1 is SQVTM and CDR2 is ANQGSEA. In DNA form, the CDR3 reads TGCAGCGTTGAACTCCCCGGGACTACTTACGAGCAGTACTTC. This translates into CSVELPGTTYEQYF.

V is TRBV13 and J is TRBJ2-3; tentatively, D is TRBD2 (5 bases). The CDR3 spans 13 residues. The V end lost 7 bases, the J end lost 3 bases, and 11 bases lay between the germline ends. CDR1 and CDR2 (germline): PRHDT, FYEKMQ (reference sequence). The DNA of the CDR3 is TGTGCCAGCACCCAGCGGAATACAGATACGCAGTATTTT. Amino acids: CASTQRNTDTQYF.

This clone was counted a single time. V is TRBV5-1 and J is TRBJ2-1, with D possibly matching TRBD1 (6 bases). This CDR3 is 15 amino acids long. Germline CDR1 reads SGHRS; CDR2 reads YFSETQ. V shed 0 bases and J shed 5 bases, with 12 bases lying between them. Here the CDR3 DNA reads TGCGCCAGCAGCTTGGAGGGACACCTCGACAATGAGCAGTTCTTC. Protein: CASSLEGHLDNEQFF.

This chain connects TRBV4-1 to TRBJ2-7; the D gene is possibly TRBD1 (6 bases). V lost 1 base, J lost 0 bases, and 10 bases lay in between. CDR1 MGHRA and CDR2 YSYEKL come from the germline V gene. The CDR3 runs to 15 residues. The CDR3 DNA is TGCGCCAGCAGCCAAGTTTGGGACATCTCCTACGAGCAGTACTTC. Protein sequence: CASSQVWDISYEQYF.

In this sample, this clone turned up once. The chain has TRBV5-1 and TRBJ2-5; 7 bases fit TRBD1. V was pared by 0 bases and J by 2 bases, with 4 bases of the junction left unmatched. The CDR3 runs 15 residues. The germline V gene encodes CDR1 SGHRS and CDR2 YFSETQ. In DNA, the CDR3 is TGCGCCAGCAGCTTGGGACAGGGTAGTCAAGAGACCCAGTACTTC. Translation: CASSLGQGSQETQYF. The full variable domain, rest sourced from reference TRBV5-1 and TRBJ2-5, is KAGVTQTPRYLIKTRGQQVTLSCSPISGHRSVSWYQQTPGQGLQFLFEYFSETQRNKGNFPGRFSGRQFSNSRSEMNVSTLELGDSALYLCASSLGQGSQETQYFGPGTRLLVL.

The V and J genes are TRBV4-1 and TRBJ1-4, with 7 bases that match TRBD1. Germline V gene sequence: CDR1 MGHRA, CDR2 YSYEKL. The junction had 7 bases not matched to a gene; V was cut back by 3 bases and J by 6 bases. The CDR3 is 15 residues long. CDR3 loop: CASSQSRDSYEKLFF. As DNA, the CDR3 is TGCGCCAGCAGCCAGAGCCGGGACAGCTATGAAAAACTGTTTTTT.

This chain links TRBV28 with TRBJ2-4; either TRBD1 or TRBD2 may supply D (6 bases each). V gave up 8 bases and J gave up 3 bases, with 17 bases separating them. CDR1 MDHEN and CDR2 SYDVKM come from the germline V gene. The CDR3 consists of 15 residues. In DNA, the CDR3 is TGTGCCAGCGGCGGATGGGGGGCCAGCAAAAACATTCAGTACTTC. Its translation is CASGGWGASKNIQYF.

This clone has just one count. The genes are TRBV5-1 and TRBJ2-7; no clear D. Trimming left V 4 bases short and J 0 bases short, with 17 bases between. CDR1 is SGHRS, CDR2 YFSETQ, per germline. The CDR3 has 16 amino acids. CDR3 bases: TGCGCCAGCAGCCCACAGACGGGCCAACGCTCCTACGAGCAGTACTTC. Amino acid sequence: CASSPQTGQRSYEQYF.

V is TRBV12-1 and J is TRBJ2-7. TRBV12-1 is designated a pseudogene. The CDR3 covers 11 residues. The CDR3, as DNA: TGTGCCAGCAGCTGCCCCTACGAGCAGTACTTC. Encoded protein: CASSCPYEQYF.

In its sample, this clone was seen once. The CDR3 loop is CASSQDRAGGTDTQYF. In DNA form, the CDR3 reads TGCGCCAGCAGCCAAGATAGGGCGGGGGGTACAGATACGCAGTATTTT. The chain carries TRBV4-1 and TRBJ2-3, with 8 bases that match TRBD2. Germline V CDR1 and CDR2: MGHRA, YSYEKL. The CDR3 extends over 16 amino acids. With 0 bases clipped from V and 3 bases from J, the junction kept 5 bases outside the gene matches.

J is TRBJ1-5 and V is TRBV4-1; the match to TRBD1 covers 10 bases. J gave up 6 bases and V 5 bases, and 13 bases lay outside the gene matches. Germline loops: CDR1 MGHRA, CDR2 YSYEKL. This CDR3 contains 17 residues. CDR3 DNA sequence: TGCGCCAGCAGCGCTTGGGAGGGGACAGGGGTTAGTCAGCCCCAGCATTTT. Encoded protein: CASSAWEGTGVSQPQHF.

The chain carries TRBV7-2 and TRBJ1-1, with D possibly matching TRBD1 (5 bases). CDR1 SGHTA and CDR2 FQGNSA come from the germline V gene. The CDR3 has 14 amino acids. The germline V and J ends were trimmed by 6 bases and 4 bases, with 15 bases remaining between them. The CDR3 DNA sequence: TGTGCCAGCAGTTTGCACCTTGGGGGCACTGAAGCTTTCTTT. Protein: CASSLHLGGTEAFF.

The chain carries TRBV7-9 and TRBJ2-7; tentatively, D is TRBD2 (5 bases). The CDR3 runs to 14 residues. Germline V CDR1 and CDR2: SEHNR, FQNEAQ (reference sequence). V dropped 4 bases and J dropped 2 bases, with 12 bases sitting between them. The CDR3 loop is CASSYRDLTYEQYF. CDR3 nucleotide sequence: TGTGCCAGCAGCTACCGGGATTTAACCTACGAGCAGTACTTC.

This clone appeared once. J is TRBJ1-1 and V is TRBV19, with D unresolved. The germline gives CDR1 LNHDA, CDR2 SQIVND (reference sequence). The CDR3 is made up of 12 amino acids. Trimming pared 5 bases from V and 5 bases from J, leaving 9 bases between. CDR3 bases: TGTGCCAGTAGTCTCAGGCGAACTGAAGCTTTCTTT. Translated: CASSLRRTEAFF. The variable domain in full, completed from reference TRBV19 and TRBJ1-1, reads DGGITQSPKYLFRKEGQNVTLSCEQNLNHDAMYWYRQDPGQGLRLIYYSQIVNDFQKGDIAEGYSVSREKKESFPLTVTSAQKNPTAFYLCASSLRRTEAFFGQGTRLTVV.

The gene calls are TRBV5-8 and TRBJ1-5, with 8 bases fitting TRBD1. Germline values: CDR1 SGHTS, CDR2 YDEGEE. Trimming took 3 bases from V and 7 from J; bases not matched to a gene: 6. This CDR3 has 14 amino acids. CDR3 DNA: TGTGCCAGCAGCTCGGACAGGGCGGCACAGCCCCAGCATTTT. Encoded protein: CASSSDRAAQPQHF.

The J gene is TRBJ2-7, the V gene TRBV5-6, with D perhaps matching TRBD2 (5 bases). The ends were cut back, 0 bases at V and 0 bases at J, with 13 bases in the middle. The CDR3 loop spans 16 amino acids. CDR1 is SGHDT and CDR2 is YYEEEE in the germline V gene. CDR3 loop: CASSLVGRGSSYEQYF. CDR3 sequence (DNA): TGTGCCAGCAGCTTGGTAGGCAGAGGGAGCTCCTACGAGCAGTACTTC.

This clone showed up just once. The chain recombines TRBV9 with TRBJ2-5; 8 bases are shared with TRBD2. Germline values: CDR1 SGDLS, CDR2 YYNGEE. J gave up 4 bases and V 8 bases, and 7 bases lay outside the gene matches. This CDR3 spans 13 amino acids. In DNA, the CDR3 is TGTGCCAGTACCGCGGGGGGAGGAGAGACCCAGTACTTC. It is translated as CASTAGGGETQYF.

The gene calls are TRBV13 and TRBJ2-3; possible D gene TRBD2, 6 bases. With 5 bases removed from V and 6 bases from J, the gap between germline ends came to 21 bases. CDR1 is PRHDT and CDR2 is FYEKMQ in the germline V gene (reference sequence). This CDR3 contains 16 residues. The CDR3 DNA is TGTGCCAGCAGCCCGCGGGGCGACAGACCTCGCGATACGCAGTATTTT. Protein sequence: CASSPRGDRPRDTQYF. Using reference TRBV13 and TRBJ2-3 for the parts outside the CDR3, the full variable domain is AAGVIQSPRHLIKEKRETATLKCYPIPRHDTVYWYQQGPGQDPQFLISFYEKMQSDKGSIPDRFSAQQFSDYHSELNMSSLELGDSALYFCASSPRGDRPRDTQYFGPGTRLTVL.

The chain employs TRBV6-1 and TRBJ1-3, with unresolved D. Trimming shortened V by 3 bases and J by 0 bases, and 12 bases separated the two germline ends. CDR1 is MNHNS, CDR2 SASEGT, per germline. CDR3 length: 16 residues. Here the CDR3 DNA reads TGTGCCAGCAGTGAGGGAAGATACTACTCTGGAAACACCATATATTTT. Translating gives CASSEGRYYSGNTIYF.

V gene TRBV28 combines with J gene TRBJ2-1, with 7 bases fitting TRBD2. This CDR3 is 15 amino acids long. The trim removed 6 bases at V and 2 bases at J, leaving 7 bases unmatched. CDR1 MDHEN and CDR2 SYDVKM come from the germline V gene. The CDR3 reads CASRNGGTTYNEQFF. CDR3 bases: TGTGCCAGCAGGAACGGGGGGACCACCTACAATGAGCAGTTCTTC.

The genes are TRBV9 and TRBJ1-1; a weak D match, TRBD1 (5 bases). CDR1 is SGDLS, CDR2 YYNGEE, per germline. V lost 0 bases and J lost 8, with 8 bases in between. The CDR3 contains 12 residues. The CDR3 region has the DNA TGTGCCAGCAGCGTAGTTAGGGGAGAAGCTTTCTTT. It is translated as CASSVVRGEAFF.

This clone came up once. V and J are TRBV28 and TRBJ2-3; a possible D gene is TRBD2 (6 bases). Trimming left V 3 bases short and J 0 bases short, with 10 bases between. This CDR3 is 15 amino acids long. Germline V CDR1 and CDR2: MDHEN, SYDVKM. The CDR3 region has the DNA TGTGCCAGCAGTTTTTCGGGAGCGAGCACAGATACGCAGTATTTT. This translates into CASSFSGASTDTQYF.

This clone was seen a single time. The chain employs TRBV15 and TRBJ1-5, with a weak D call TRBD1 (5 bases). CDR1 LNHNV and CDR2 YYDKDF come from the germline V gene (reference sequence). V was pared by 1 base and J by 5 bases, with 18 bases between. This CDR3 is 17 amino acids long. DNA of the CDR3: TGTGCCACCAGCAGAGCCTGGGCAGGGTTTTATCATCAGCCCCAGCATTTT. Translated: CATSRAWAGFYHQPQHF.

This rearrangement joins TRBV28 to TRBJ1-2, with D unresolved. Germline CDR1 MDHEN, CDR2 SYDVKM. The V end lost 6 bases, the J end lost 5 bases, and 13 bases lay between the germline ends. The CDR3 runs 13 residues. CDR3 bases: TGTGCCAGCAGACACTCCGGGAGGTATGGCTACACCTTC. Encoded protein: CASRHSGRYGYTF.

This rearrangement joins TRBV5-1 to TRBJ2-7, with a possible D match to TRBD1 (6 bases). The CDR3 runs to 14 residues. V was cut by 3 bases and J by 4 bases, with 14 bases left in between. The germline CDR1 and CDR2 sequences are SGHRS and YFSETQ. This chain's CDR3 is CASSSTGIVYEQYF. The DNA of the CDR3 is TGCGCCAGCAGCTCAACAGGGATAGTATACGAGCAGTACTTC.

This clone was counted once. This clone may be a read error of a much larger clone one base away. This sample also contains other DNA sequences that code for the same CDR3. This chain connects TRBV2 to TRBJ2-7, with D perhaps matching TRBD1 (5 bases). The CDR3 spans 12 residues. Looked up from germline, CDR1 is SNHLY and CDR2 is FYNNEI. Trimming stripped 4 bases from V and 4 bases from J, with 8 bases between. CDR3 sequence (DNA): TGTGCCAGCAGTGGACAGTTATACGAGCAGTACTTC. This encodes CASSGQLYEQYF.

The chain combines TRBV18 with TRBJ2-7; 10 nucleotides line up with TRBD1. This CDR3 region has 14 residues. Trimming took 3 bases from V and 3 from J; bases not matched to a gene: 2. Per the germline V gene, CDR1 is KGHSH and CDR2 is LQKENI. DNA of the CDR3: TGTGCCAGCTCACCGGGACAGGGGATCTACGAGCAGTACTTC. Translated: CASSPGQGIYEQYF.

Concerning this clone itself: Other DNA sequences in this specimen translate into the identical CDR3. The chain links TRBV5-1 to TRBJ2-7; D not certain. The germline V gene encodes CDR1 SGHRS and CDR2 YFSETQ. The CDR3 has 11 amino acids. Trimming cost V 0 bases and J 4 bases, with 2 bases left between them. The chain's CDR3 is CASSLGYEQYF. In nucleotides, the CDR3 is TGCGCCAGCAGCTTGGGGTACGAGCAGTACTTC.

The chain is built from TRBV5-1 and TRBJ2-7, with 7 bases fitting TRBD1. V gave up 4 bases and J gave up 0 bases; unmatched junction bases: 13. The germline CDR1 and CDR2 sequences are SGHRS and YFSETQ. The CDR3 totals 17 residues. The CDR3: CASSPRRDSYVSYEQYF. CDR3 in DNA: TGCGCCAGCAGCCCCCGCCGGGACAGTTATGTCTCCTACGAGCAGTACTTC. Filled out from reference TRBV5-1 and TRBJ2-7, the complete variable domain reads KAGVTQTPRYLIKTRGQQVTLSCSPISGHRSVSWYQQTPGQGLQFLFEYFSETQRNKGNFPGRFSGRQFSNSRSEMNVSTLELGDSALYLCASSPRRDSYVSYEQYFGPGTRLTVT.

The chain couples TRBV7-9 to TRBJ2-7; D remains ambiguous. V dropped 3 bases and J dropped 2 bases, with 8 bases sitting between them. There are 13 residues in the CDR3. The germline V gene encodes CDR1 SEHNR and CDR2 FQNEAQ (reference sequence). CDR3 in amino acids: CASSFGRAYEQYF. CDR3 bases: TGTGCCAGCAGCTTCGGCAGAGCCTACGAGCAGTACTTC.